Each of the 4 T cell receptor beta chains below was sequenced from the same sample in a study of shared clonotypes between healthy human individuals. Generated by immunoSEQ multiplex PCR, the TCRdb table keeps only in-frame clones and is missing some. The table includes 1,500,000 or so clones, roughly 96% detected once. Sequences were obtained from naive CD4+ T cells sorted from blood. Subset meaning: CD45RA+ positively selected. Receptors originate from a young man in good health.

The rearrangement uses TRBV5-5 and TRBJ2-2; D is ambiguous. V shed 0 bases and J shed 2 bases, with 11 bases lying between them. This CDR3 is 16 amino acids long. Germline V gene data show CDR1 as SGHKS and CDR2 as YYEKEE (reference sequence). CDR3 region: CASSLVALRNTGELFF. Here the CDR3 DNA reads TGTGCCAGCAGCTTGGTCGCTTTAAGAAACACCGGGGAGCTGTTTTTT.

The V and J genes are TRBV10-3 and TRBJ2-1, with D perhaps being TRBD1 or TRBD2 (7 bases each). The V end was cut by 11 bases, the J end by 0 bases, with 14 bases between. CDR3 length: 14 residues. CDR1 is ENHRY, CDR2 SYGVKD, per germline. This CDR3 is CASKRDSSYNEQFF. The CDR3 DNA follows: TGTGCCTCCAAGCGGGACAGCTCCTACAATGAGCAGTTCTTC.

This sequence joins TRBV5-4 and TRBJ1-2; no firm D call. Germline CDR1 reads SGHNT; CDR2 reads YYREEE (reference sequence). This CDR3 has 16 amino acids. Trimming stripped 10 bases from V and 0 bases from J, with 22 bases between. CDR3 nucleotides: TGTGCCTACCGGCGCCCAACGAGCCAAACTAACTATGGCTACACCTTC. It translates to CAYRRPTSQTNYGYTF.

The V call is TRBV9, the J call TRBJ1-1; D perhaps matches TRBD1 (6 bases). This CDR3 region has 16 residues. Germline CDR1 reads SGDLS; CDR2 reads YYNGEE. V was clipped by 0 bases and J by 3 bases, with 15 bases between them. CDR3 region: CASSVGPQGTYTEAFF. For the CDR3, the DNA is TGTGCCAGCAGCGTAGGGCCCCAGGGGACCTACACTGAAGCTTTCTTT.